One and the same sample provided the 22 T cell receptor beta chains below, sequenced in a study of cytomegalovirus exposure and HLA in healthy donors. Vbeta (60) and Jbeta (13) primers were used in the PCR. Clones were read by immunoSEQ multiplex PCR, and TCRdb kept only the in-frame ones, dropping some. The sample includes about 76,000 clones, around 65% of them seen just once. The sample was PBMCs. These receptors originate from a man between 60 and 75 years old in good health and CMV-seropositive.

V and J are TRBV19 and TRBJ2-3; no firm D call. The V gene's germline CDR1 is LNHDA and CDR2 SQIVND (reference sequence). The CDR3 sequence is 15 residues long. Trimming removed 1 base from V and 3 bases from J, with 11 bases in between. The DNA of the CDR3 is TGTGCCAGTAGTATAGGGGCACTCACAACAGATACGCAGTATTTT. Translating gives CASSIGALTTDTQYF.

This clone turned up a few times. The chain combines TRBV5-1 with TRBJ2-5; 8 bases fit TRBD2. With V trimmed by 4 bases and J by 4 bases, 6 bases remained unmatched. CDR1 is SGHRS, CDR2 YFSETQ, per germline. There are 14 residues in the CDR3. CDR3 DNA: TGCGCCAGCAGCCAAGTAGCGGGGACAGAGACCCAGTACTTC. Amino acids: CASSQVAGTETQYF.

This chain links TRBV28 with TRBJ1-1; D is ambiguous. There are 13 residues in the CDR3. Germline V lookup: CDR1 MDHEN, CDR2 SYDVKM. The V gene lost 7 bases and the J gene lost 4 bases, with 13 bases spanning the gap. CDR3 nucleotide sequence: TGTGCCAGCATTGTGTGGGGAGGCACTGAAGCTTTCTTT. Its protein product is CASIVWGGTEAFF.

V gene TRBV9 combines with J gene TRBJ2-7, with D uncertain. From germline, CDR1 is SGDLS and CDR2 YYNGEE. This CDR3 has 14 residues. Between the trimmed V and J ends, which lost 4 bases and 0 bases, there was a span of 11 bases. The CDR3 region is CASSPVAVSYEQYF. The DNA of the CDR3 is TGTGCCAGCAGCCCGGTAGCCGTCTCCTACGAGCAGTACTTC.

CDR3 DNA sequence: TGTGCCATCAGACATTTCCTAGCGGGAGATTGGGCGGGCGTGGAGACCCAGTACTTC. Translated, it gives CAIRHFLAGDWAGVETQYF. V and J are TRBV10-3 and TRBJ2-5; TRBD2 agrees at 10 bases. The germline V gene has CDR1 ENHRY and CDR2 SYGVKD. CDR3 size: 19 residues. Trimming at V came to 6 bases and at J to 5 bases, leaving 21 bases not matched to a gene.

The chain employs TRBV18 and TRBJ2-2; TRBD1 aligns across 9 bases. V lost 2 bases and J lost 6; bases outside the gene matches: 10. This CDR3 has 17 amino acids. Germline-derived CDR1 and CDR2 are KGHSH and LQKENI. CDR3 region: CASSPDSGTGSSGELFF. CDR3 in DNA: TGTGCCAGCTCACCAGATTCCGGGACAGGGTCCTCCGGGGAGCTGTTTTTT.

The rearrangement uses TRBV6-5 and TRBJ2-2; tentative D call: TRBD1 (5 bases). V lost 6 bases to trimming and J lost 4 bases, with 9 bases between them. Germline V gene lookup returns CDR1 MNHEY and CDR2 SVGAGI. This CDR3 is 13 amino acids long. This chain's CDR3 is CASSSTATGELFF. Here the CDR3 DNA reads TGTGCCAGCAGCTCGACAGCCACCGGGGAGCTGTTTTTT.

The chain uses TRBV6-6 and TRBJ1-5; TRBD1 is a possible D gene (6 bases). Between the trimmed V and J ends, which lost 6 bases and 4 bases, there was a span of 16 bases. The germline V gene has CDR1 MNHNY and CDR2 SVGAGI (reference sequence). The CDR3 runs to 15 residues. The CDR3 sequence is CASRQSSGVNQPQHF. The CDR3 nucleotides read TGTGCCAGCAGGCAGAGTTCAGGGGTGAATCAGCCCCAGCATTTT.

The chain links TRBV25-1 to TRBJ2-1; the D gene is possibly TRBD2 (5 bases). Deletions cut 1 base from V and 7 bases from J, with 17 bases between. From germline, CDR1 is MGHDK and CDR2 SYGVNS. The CDR3 is 16 amino acids. The CDR3 is CASSELAGVVRNEQFF. CDR3 in DNA: TGTGCCAGCAGTGAATTGGCGGGCGTCGTTAGGAATGAGCAGTTCTTC.

Worth noting for this clone: Mismatch with germline at one junction end may stem from a read error. J is TRBJ2-1 and V is TRBV6-6, with 8 bases matching TRBD2. CDR3 length: 16 amino acids. Germline V gene sequence: CDR1 MNHNY, CDR2 SVGAGI (reference sequence). In nucleotides, the CDR3 is TGTGCCGGCAGACCCCGAGCGGGGGAGTCCTACAATGAGCAGTTCTTC. It yields the protein CAGRPRAGESYNEQFF.

This chain connects TRBV4-1 to TRBJ2-7; D is unresolved. The V gene's germline CDR1 is MGHRA and CDR2 YSYEKL. The V gene lost 1 base and the J gene lost 2 bases, with 15 bases spanning the gap. The CDR3 sequence is 16 residues long. The CDR3 DNA is TGCGCCAGCAGCCAAGTATTGGGCTCCTTAACCTACGAGCAGTACTTC. It is translated as CASSQVLGSLTYEQYF.

The chain recombines TRBV12-5 with TRBJ2-7, with D unresolved. The CDR3 has 16 residues. V was clipped by 4 bases and J by 0 bases, with 16 bases between them. Germline loops: CDR1 LGHNT, CDR2 FRNRAP. CDR3 sequence (DNA): TGTGCTAGTGGTTCGGGTAACCATGAAGGCTCCTACGAGCAGTACTTC. It encodes CASGSGNHEGSYEQYF.

V gene TRBV5-5 combines with J gene TRBJ2-5, with 11 bases lining up with TRBD2. Germline lookup yields CDR1 SGHKS and CDR2 YYEKEE (reference sequence). Trimming took 1 base from V and 5 from J; bases not matched to a gene: 10. The CDR3 is 17 residues long. The CDR3 nucleotides read TGTGCCAGCAGCTTGACAACTAGCGGGAGTATAGGTGAGACCCAGTACTTC. Amino acids: CASSLTTSGSIGETQYF.

The chain's CDR3 is CASTASGFGTDTQYF. The CDR3 bases are TGTGCCAGCACGGCTAGCGGTTTCGGCACAGATACGCAGTATTTT. The chain uses TRBV6-1 and TRBJ2-3; TRBD2 agrees at 7 bases. The V gene end was trimmed by 7 bases and the J gene end by 1 base; junction bases not matched to a gene: 8. This CDR3 has 15 amino acids. Germline CDR1 MNHNS, CDR2 SASEGT.

This clone was seen a single time. This chain joins TRBV7-9 and TRBJ1-4, with a tentative D call TRBD1 (5 bases). The CDR3 runs to 14 residues. The germline V gene has CDR1 SEHNR and CDR2 FQNEAQ (reference sequence). V shed 5 bases and J shed 8 bases, with 15 bases lying between them. CDR3 bases: TGTGCCAGCAGCCCCGGCGGGGGTTTAGAAAAACTGTTTTTT. Translation gives CASSPGGGLEKLFF.

This chain joins TRBV7-2 and TRBJ2-7; D is unresolved. Germline V CDR1 and CDR2: SGHTA, FQGNSA. V gave up 1 base and J gave up 4 bases, with 14 bases separating them. The CDR3 runs 15 residues. CDR3 nucleotides: TGTGCCAGCAGCTTAGGATCTCAGGATGGATACGAGCAGTACTTC. It translates to CASSLGSQDGYEQYF.

In this sample, this clone turned up once. This sequence joins TRBV27 and TRBJ2-1, with TRBD2 matching 12 bases. V shed 8 bases and J 3 bases; nucleotides not matched to a gene: 23. The germline V gene has CDR1 MNHEY and CDR2 SMNVEV (reference sequence). This CDR3 has 21 amino acids. CDR3 sequence: CASRPQRLAGEPTPIYNEQFF. DNA for the CDR3: TGTGCCAGCCGTCCCCAAAGACTAGCGGGGGAGCCCACGCCTATCTACAATGAGCAGTTCTTC.

This clone has only a few counts. The chain combines TRBV7-2 with TRBJ2-5; TRBD2 aligns across 9 bases. V shed 5 bases, J shed 3 bases, and the junction held 4 bases outside the gene matches. CDR1 SGHTA and CDR2 FQGNSA come from the germline V gene. CDR3 length: 14 residues. CDR3 loop: CASSGRLAEETQYF. CDR3 sequence (DNA): TGTGCCAGCAGCGGCAGACTAGCGGAAGAGACCCAGTACTTC.

V usage is TRBV7-9 and J usage is TRBJ2-7; 10 positions match TRBD2. V was clipped by 6 bases and J by 2 bases; unmatched bases: 13. Germline CDR1 and CDR2: SEHNR and FQNEAQ (reference sequence). This CDR3 is built from 17 residues. The CDR3 DNA reads TGTGCCAGCAGTTCCTACACCTATAGCGGGAGGACCTACGAGCAGTACTTC. It encodes CASSSYTYSGRTYEQYF.

The rearrangement uses TRBV29-1 and TRBJ2-5, with D maybe TRBD1 (7 bases). V was trimmed by 0 bases and J by 5 bases, leaving 19 bases between them. The CDR3 contains 16 residues. Germline V gene lookup returns CDR1 SQVTM and CDR2 ANQGSEA. The CDR3 loop reads CSVEDWQGGGRETQYF. The CDR3 coding sequence is TGCAGCGTTGAAGATTGGCAGGGGGGCGGGCGGGAGACCCAGTACTTC.

V usage is TRBV5-1 and J usage is TRBJ2-7; 7 bases align to TRBD2. The CDR3 has 16 residues. Germline V gene lookup returns CDR1 SGHRS and CDR2 YFSETQ. The V and J ends lost 4 bases and 1 base, in that order; junction bases with no gene match: 11. The CDR3 sequence is CASSPLARGGSYEQYF. DNA for the CDR3: TGCGCCAGCAGCCCGCTGGCACGCGGGGGTTCCTACGAGCAGTACTTC.

A note on this clone: A read error may produce the germline difference seen at one junction end. The CDR3 DNA is TGTGCCAGCAAGAGGACCACCGGGGAAAGCCAGCCCCGGCATTTT. Translating it yields CASKRTTGESQPRHF. V gene TRBV2 combines with J gene TRBJ1-5; D gene unclear. Germline V CDR1 and CDR2: SNHLY, FYNNEI. CDR3 length: 15 amino acids.